The clone carrying this T cell receptor (beta chain) was counted at least ten times. Its antigen is unidentified. V was cut by 3 bases and J by 2 bases, with 5 bases left in between. The CDR3 has 11 amino acids. Germline values: CDR1 DFQATT, CDR2 SNEGSKA (reference sequence). The entry originates in a study of blood T cells in healthy people across ages. Study findings and constraints: PBMCs that were unsorted prevented a conclusive naive versus antigen-experienced comparison.

No fewer than 7 million PBMCs went into each sample. Together with a sample-barcoded 5' primer, a J-beta primer mix was included in a second PCR lasting roughly 6 to 12 cycles. A template-switch adaptor containing 12 random nucleotides labeled each cDNA molecule. In TCRdb, the 5' RACE reads were re-called with MiXCR into one record per CDR3 protein. The sample consists of hundreds of thousands of distinct CDR3 sequences, roughly half of them appearing once. Sequenced sample: blood. The chain combines TRBV20-1 with TRBJ2-7; D is ambiguous. This TCR derives from a woman older than 75 in good health. In DNA, the CDR3 is TGCAGTGCTAGGGACCCCTACGAGCAGTACTTC. Translation: CSARDPYEQYF.